The 29 T cell receptor beta chains given below trace back to one sample, sequenced in a study of response to subunit inactivated influenza vaccine. TCRdb called the RT-PCR reads again in MiXCR, with one record for every CDR3 protein. Of some 200,000 distinct CDR3 sequences detected, approximately 12% appear once; the ten largest clones hold approximately 32%. The sample was also linked to a second study, of T cells expressing NK-cell markers. According to that study: The authors generated TCR beta cDNA through 5'RACE template switching with UMIs.

This specimen was CD8+ T cells sorted from PBMCs, taken 11 to 12 days after vaccination. These receptors were obtained from a man aged 50 to 60 who received an inactivated influenza vaccine.

In its sample, this clonotype was seen many times. The gene calls are TRBV12-3 or TRBV12-4 and TRBJ2-1, with 8 bases identical to TRBD2. The junction had 3 bases not matched to a gene; V was cut back by 5 bases and J by 0 bases. The CDR3 contains 15 residues. The CDR3 reads CASSPGGVSYNEQFF. CDR3 coding DNA: TGTGCCAGCAGTCCGGGGGGGGTCTCCTACAATGAGCAGTTCTTC.

This clonotype was detected only a few times. The chain employs TRBV6-5 and TRBJ2-1; D might be TRBD1 (5 bases). V gave up 3 bases and J gave up 7 bases, with 16 bases separating them. The CDR3 covers 15 residues. Germline V gene lookup returns CDR1 MNHEY and CDR2 SVGAGI. The CDR3 nucleotides read TGTGCCAGCAGTTATAGAACAGGCCCGTGGAATGAGCAGTTCTTC. This translates into CASSYRTGPWNEQFF.

This clonotype was detected a few times. This chain links TRBV20-1 with TRBJ2-5, with 9 bases fitting TRBD1. The germline V gene encodes CDR1 DFQATT and CDR2 SNEGSKA (reference sequence). The V gene end was trimmed by 0 bases and the J gene end by 2 bases; junction bases not matched to a gene: 13. This CDR3 is 18 amino acids long. The CDR3, as DNA: TGCAGTGCTAGAGATCTAATGCCTTCGGGACAGGGTCAAGAGACCCAGTACTTC. It translates to CSARDLMPSGQGQETQYF.

The chain uses TRBV5-1 and TRBJ1-4; 11 bases fit TRBD1. The CDR3 has 14 residues. Trimming removed 3 bases from V and 8 bases from J; junction bases left unmatched: 3. Germline CDR1 reads SGHRS; CDR2 reads YFSETQ. Written as DNA, the CDR3 is TGCGCCAGCAGCTCGGACAGGGGGCGAGAAAAACTGTTTTTT. Its protein is CASSSDRGREKLFF.

This clonotype was counted a few times. The V call is TRBV9, the J call TRBJ2-3; 9 nucleotides line up with TRBD1. Germline lookup yields CDR1 SGDLS and CDR2 YYNGEE. V dropped 4 bases and J dropped 4; count of bases not matched to a gene: 10. CDR3 length: 16 amino acids. Here the CDR3 reads CASSTSTGGPADTQYF. The CDR3 nucleotides are TGTGCCAGCAGCACCTCGACAGGGGGGCCCGCAGATACGCAGTATTTT.

The chain has TRBV4-3 and TRBJ1-4, with a possible D match to TRBD1 (6 bases). V lost 2 bases to trimming and J lost 0 bases, with 19 bases between them. The CDR3 is made up of 19 amino acids. Germline CDR1 and CDR2: LGHNA and YSLEER. CDR3: CASSQRWVWTDATNEKLFF. The CDR3, as DNA: TGCGCCAGCAGCCAACGCTGGGTTTGGACAGATGCAACTAATGAAAAACTGTTTTTT.

This clonotype was seen at least ten times. V gene TRBV12-3 or TRBV12-4 combines with J gene TRBJ1-5, with 9 nucleotides matching TRBD1. The CDR3 is 14 residues long. V dropped 2 bases and J dropped 6; count of bases not matched to a gene: 2. CDR3 residues: CASSLTGGGQPQHF. CDR3 nucleotide sequence: TGTGCCAGCAGTTTAACAGGGGGCGGTCAGCCCCAGCATTTT.

The chain uses TRBV28 and TRBJ2-1; D gene unclear. CDR1 MDHEN and CDR2 SYDVKM come from the germline V gene. CDR3 length: 13 residues. Between the trimmed V and J ends, which lost 3 bases and 4 bases, there was a span of 7 bases. This CDR3 is CASSFTIYNEQFF. The CDR3 nucleotides are TGTGCCAGCAGTTTTACCATTTACAATGAGCAGTTCTTC.

The chain links TRBV4-3 to TRBJ2-1, with D tentatively TRBD1 (6 bases). Trimming pared 3 bases from V and 0 bases from J, leaving 9 bases between. CDR1 is LGHNA and CDR2 is YSLEER in the germline V gene. The CDR3 is 15 residues long. The CDR3 is CASSQVTGSYNEQFF. The CDR3 coding sequence is TGCGCCAGCAGCCAGGTGACAGGCTCCTACAATGAGCAGTTCTTC.

The chain uses TRBV12-3 or TRBV12-4 and TRBJ2-3; 8 nucleotides align to TRBD2. The CDR3 totals 20 residues. With V trimmed by 5 bases and J by 0 bases, 19 bases remained unmatched. The CDR3 is CASSHISVRGVSASTDTQYF. Here the CDR3 DNA reads TGTGCCAGCAGTCACATATCGGTGCGGGGGGTCTCTGCTAGCACAGATACGCAGTATTTT.

The chain links TRBV27 to TRBJ2-3; 9 bases align to TRBD1. The CDR3 loop spans 15 amino acids. Germline V gene lookup returns CDR1 MNHEY and CDR2 SMNVEV (reference sequence). J lost 2 bases, V lost 6 bases, and 6 bases had no gene match. The CDR3 DNA is TGTGCCAGCAGAATCGGGACAGGGTACACAGATACGCAGTATTTT. Protein product: CASRIGTGYTDTQYF.

This clonotype was detected only a few times. The V gene is TRBV24-1, the J gene TRBJ2-2; 8 bases match TRBD2. The V and J ends lost 3 bases and 6 bases, in that order; junction bases with no gene match: 11. The CDR3 is 17 amino acids. CDR1 is KGHDR, CDR2 SFDVKD, per germline. CDR3 residues: CATSDTTSGGMAGELFF. In DNA form, the CDR3 reads TGTGCCACCAGTGATACCACTAGCGGTGGTATGGCCGGGGAGCTGTTTTTT.

This clonotype appeared many times. V usage is TRBV5-5 and J usage is TRBJ2-7; the match to TRBD1 covers 11 bases. CDR1 and CDR2 (germline): SGHKS, YYEKEE (reference sequence). Trimming at V came to 4 bases and at J to 0 bases, leaving 3 bases not matched to a gene. The length of the CDR3 is 15 residues. CDR3 sequence: CASSVDRGLSYEQYF. DNA for the CDR3: TGTGCCAGCAGCGTGGACAGGGGGCTCTCCTACGAGCAGTACTTC.

This sequence joins TRBV28 and TRBJ1-5, with unresolved D. Germline assignment: CDR1 MDHEN and CDR2 SYDVKM. V shed 1 base and J shed 0 bases, with 10 bases lying between them. This CDR3 has 16 residues. CDR3 nucleotides: TGTGCCAGCAGTTTATTGGGCACTCGTAGCAATCAGCCCCAGCATTTT. Amino acid sequence: CASSLLGTRSNQPQHF.

The chain carries TRBV6-5 and TRBJ2-1; D unresolved. This CDR3 spans 12 amino acids. Trimming cost V 0 bases and J 8 bases, with 5 bases left between them. CDR1 and CDR2 from the germline V gene are MNHEY and SVGAGI. The CDR3 loop is CASSYSRDEQFF. CDR3 sequence (DNA): TGTGCCAGCAGTTACTCCCGGGATGAGCAGTTCTTC.

This clonotype was counted only a few times. This chain links TRBV18 with TRBJ2-1, with 7 bases lining up with TRBD2. CDR3 length: 15 amino acids. Germline assignment: CDR1 KGHSH and CDR2 LQKENI. J lost 7 bases, V lost 0 bases, and 6 bases had no gene match. DNA of the CDR3: TGTGCCAGCTCACCACCGGGCGGGAGCTTGAATGAGCAGTTCTTC. Translating it yields CASSPPGGSLNEQFF.

This clonotype was observed a single time. A much bigger clone sits one base away, suggesting this may be a read error. The chain links TRBV28 to TRBJ2-2; TRBD2 agrees at 10 bases. The CDR3 loop spans 16 amino acids. Per germline, CDR1 MDHEN and CDR2 SYDVKM. CDR3 in DNA: TGTGCCAGCAGACCGAGCGGGGGGGCCAATAGCGGGGAGCTGGTTTTT. Amino acids: CASRPSGGANSGELVF.

This clonotype was found many times. The chain employs TRBV6-2 or TRBV6-3 and TRBJ2-1; 9 bases align to TRBD1. The germline gives CDR1 MNHEY, CDR2 SVGEGT. This CDR3 has 16 amino acids. Trimming cost V 0 bases and J 3 bases; bases outside gene matches: 3. This CDR3 is CASSYSRDRDYNEQFF. Written as DNA, the CDR3 is TGTGCCAGCAGTTACTCCCGGGACAGGGACTACAATGAGCAGTTCTTC.

This clonotype was seen at least ten times. This chain connects TRBV29-1 to TRBJ1-2; TRBD1 might be the D (6 bases). V lost 1 base and J 4 bases, leaving 19 bases between the germline ends. The CDR3 spans 16 residues. Germline V CDR1 and CDR2: SQVTM, ANQGSEA. CDR3 amino acids: CSVEGAHSGQPYGYTF. Here the CDR3 DNA reads TGCAGCGTTGAAGGGGCCCATAGCGGACAGCCCTATGGCTACACCTTC.

This clonotype was recorded a few times. The chain recombines TRBV7-9 with TRBJ1-2; D not resolved. CDR3 length: 15 residues. V was trimmed by 1 base and J by 0 bases, leaving 9 bases between them. Germline assignment: CDR1 SEHNR and CDR2 FQNEAQ (reference sequence). The CDR3 DNA follows: TGTGCCAGCAGCTTAGGGGTCCAAGCTAACTATGGCTACACCTTC. It translates to CASSLGVQANYGYTF.

The chain uses TRBV2 and TRBJ2-7, with TRBD1 matching 8 bases. CDR3 length: 16 amino acids. CDR1 SNHLY and CDR2 FYNNEI come from the germline V gene. The trim removed 4 bases at V and 3 bases at J, leaving 11 bases unmatched. CDR3 in amino acids: CASSVGVGQGHYEQYF. CDR3 DNA sequence: TGTGCCAGCAGTGTAGGGGTAGGACAGGGACACTACGAGCAGTACTTC.

The J gene is TRBJ2-1, the V gene TRBV28; D tentatively fits TRBD1 or TRBD2 (6 bases each). From germline, CDR1 is MDHEN and CDR2 SYDVKM. V was pared by 2 bases and J by 8 bases, with 13 bases between. The CDR3 length is 14 residues. The CDR3 here is CASSLTARGDEQFF. The CDR3 bases are TGTGCCAGCAGTTTAACGGCTAGGGGGGATGAGCAGTTCTTC.

The sample holds a few counts of this clonotype. The rearrangement uses TRBV11-2 and TRBJ2-5; 11 nucleotides match TRBD1. CDR1 is SGHAT, CDR2 FQNNGV, per germline. V was pared by 6 bases and J by 3 bases, with 15 bases of the junction left unmatched. The CDR3 consists of 18 residues. CDR3 region: CASSVAPRRTGGEETQYF. In nucleotides, the CDR3 is TGTGCCAGCAGTGTGGCCCCCCGGAGGACAGGGGGCGAAGAGACCCAGTACTTC.

There are a few counts of this clonotype. The rearrangement links TRBV6-1 to TRBJ2-2; 8 bases agree with TRBD2. The CDR3 is made up of 14 amino acids. CDR1 is MNHNS and CDR2 is SASEGT in the germline V gene. With V trimmed by 6 bases and J by 7 bases, 7 bases remained unmatched. The CDR3 protein is CASRAGVLGGELFF. In DNA, the CDR3 is TGTGCCAGCAGAGCGGGGGTCCTGGGCGGGGAGCTGTTTTTT.

The chain recombines TRBV28 with TRBJ2-7; D uncertain. The CDR3 sequence is 13 residues long. Trimming shortened V by 5 bases and J by 2 bases, and 10 bases separated the two germline ends. The germline V gene encodes CDR1 MDHEN and CDR2 SYDVKM. CDR3 sequence: CASSPQLPYEQYF. CDR3 nucleotide sequence: TGTGCCAGCAGTCCCCAACTTCCCTACGAGCAGTACTTC.

Only a few counts were recorded for this clonotype. The chain has TRBV11-2 and TRBJ2-1, with TRBD2 matching over 10 bases. V was pared by 5 bases and J by 6 bases, with 7 bases of the junction left unmatched. Germline V CDR1 and CDR2: SGHAT, FQNNGV. The CDR3 covers 15 residues. The CDR3 sequence is CASSLSGGPGNEQFF. CDR3 nucleotide sequence: TGTGCCAGCAGCCTTAGCGGGGGGCCGGGCAATGAGCAGTTCTTC. Full variable domain (missing parts from reference TRBV11-2 and TRBJ2-1): EAGVAQSPRYKIIEKRQSVAFWCNPISGHATLYWYQQILGQGPKLLIQFQNNGVVDDSQLPKDRFSAERLKGVDSTLKIQPAKLEDSAVYLCASSLSGGPGNEQFFGPGTRLTVL.

This chain joins TRBV30 and TRBJ1-1; TRBD1 matches at 7 bases. The CDR3 sequence is 13 residues long. J lost 4 bases, V lost 5 bases, and 7 bases had no gene match. Germline CDR1 reads GTSNPN; CDR2 reads SVGIG (reference sequence). The CDR3 coding sequence is TGTGCCTGGGAGACAGGGCATAGCACTGAAGCTTTCTTT. Residues: CAWETGHSTEAFF.

The chain combines TRBV20-1 with TRBJ2-1, with D perhaps TRBD1 (5 bases). Trimming removed 2 bases from V and 8 bases from J, with 16 bases in between. The CDR3 contains 14 residues. Germline V lookup: CDR1 DFQATT, CDR2 SNEGSKA (reference sequence). The CDR3 protein is CSARISPGNYEQFF. The CDR3 region has the DNA TGCAGTGCTAGAATCAGTCCAGGGAACTATGAGCAGTTCTTC.

V gene TRBV3-1 combines with J gene TRBJ2-7; 7 bases match TRBD1. After removal of 4 bases from V and 0 bases from J, the junction contained 6 bases not matched to a gene. Germline V lookup: CDR1 LGHDT, CDR2 YNNKEL (reference sequence). The CDR3 has 15 residues. The CDR3 loop is CASSLTGTASYEQYF. Written as DNA, the CDR3 is TGTGCCAGCAGCCTAACCGGGACAGCCTCCTACGAGCAGTACTTC.